The present entry profiles one T cell receptor beta chain with its context. Its specificity is not known. At the DNA level, this CDR3 is encoded by other sequences in the same sample as well. Assay used: immunoSEQ multiplex PCR; TCRdb lists only in-frame clones, some missing. The sample lists over 200,000 clones; less than 85% were seen once. The data originate from a study of cytomegalovirus exposure and HLA in healthy donors. The study's findings and limits: Reported results showed that the classifier diagnosed cytomegalovirus status with high specificity and sensitivity. One later analysis, an examination of the 100 to 150 validation repertoires, found that first-cohort TCR clusters tended to co-occur in them.

The CDR3 spans 12 residues. With 0 bases removed from V and 2 bases from J, the gap between germline ends came to 2 bases. Looked up from germline, CDR1 is SGHRS and CDR2 is YFSETQ. The source material was PBMCs. The TCR sequence derives from a woman under 30 in good health and CMV-seronegative. This chain joins TRBV5-1 and TRBJ2-5, with D unclear. The DNA for the CDR3 is TGCGCCAGCAGCTTGGGGCAAGAGACCCAGTACTTC. Encoded protein: CASSLGQETQYF.